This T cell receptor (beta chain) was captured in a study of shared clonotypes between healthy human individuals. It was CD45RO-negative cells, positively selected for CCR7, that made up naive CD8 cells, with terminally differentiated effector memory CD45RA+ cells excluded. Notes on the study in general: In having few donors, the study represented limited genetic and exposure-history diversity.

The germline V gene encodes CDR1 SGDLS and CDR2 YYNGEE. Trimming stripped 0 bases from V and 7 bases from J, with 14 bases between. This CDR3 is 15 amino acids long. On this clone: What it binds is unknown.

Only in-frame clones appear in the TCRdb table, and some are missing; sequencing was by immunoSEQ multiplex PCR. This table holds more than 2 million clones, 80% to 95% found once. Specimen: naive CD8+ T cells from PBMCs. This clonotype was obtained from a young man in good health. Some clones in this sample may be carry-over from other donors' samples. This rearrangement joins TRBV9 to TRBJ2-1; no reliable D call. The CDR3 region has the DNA TGTGCCAGCAGCGTAGAAATATGGGCCTCTAATGAGCAGTTCTTC. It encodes CASSVEIWASNEQFF. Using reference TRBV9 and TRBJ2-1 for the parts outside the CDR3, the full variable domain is DSGVTQTPKHLITATGQRVTLRCSPRSGDLSVYWYQQSLDQGLQFLIQYYNGEERAKGNILERFSAQQFPDLHSELNLSSLELGDSALYFCASSVEIWASNEQFFGPGTRLTVL.